The 12 T cell receptor beta chains listed next were all sequenced from one sample in a study of shared clonotypes between healthy human individuals. The assay was immunoSEQ multiplex PCR, and TCRdb's table has in-frame clones only and misses some. Altogether about 1.1 million clones are present, about four fifths being singletons, with the ten largest covering approximately 0.5%. Source material: memory CD4+ T cells from PBMCs. Specified subset: CD45RA-negative fraction. The receptors were sampled from a young man in good health. Some clones in this sample may be carry-over from other donors' samples.

The V and J genes are TRBV4-2 and TRBJ2-7; 9 positions agree with TRBD2. The CDR3 has 15 amino acids. CDR1 and CDR2 from the germline V gene are LGHNA and YNFKEQ. The trim removed 1 base at V and 6 bases at J, leaving 7 bases unmatched. Written as DNA, the CDR3 is TGTGCCAGCAGCCAAGGGGTAGCGGGAGTGCGCGAGCAGTACTTC. Translating gives CASSQGVAGVREQYF.

Only a few counts were recorded for this clone. V and J are TRBV6-1 and TRBJ2-7; TRBD2 agrees at 10 bases. Germline V gives CDR1 MNHNS, CDR2 SASEGT. V was pared by 1 base and J by 5 bases, with 5 bases of the junction left unmatched. The CDR3 sequence is 15 residues long. CDR3 loop: CASSEEAGGPHEQYF. CDR3 DNA: TGTGCCAGCAGTGAAGAAGCGGGAGGGCCCCACGAGCAGTACTTC.

V gene TRBV4-1 combines with J gene TRBJ2-6; D might be TRBD2 (6 bases). The CDR3 consists of 19 residues. V shed 0 bases and J shed 0 bases, with 15 bases lying between them. Looked up from germline, CDR1 is MGHRA and CDR2 is YSYEKL. The CDR3 protein is CASSQDSFGTYSGANVLTF. CDR3 nucleotide sequence: TGCGCCAGCAGCCAAGATAGTTTCGGGACTTACTCTGGGGCCAACGTCCTGACTTTC.

This rearrangement joins TRBV19 to TRBJ1-5; D is ambiguous. This CDR3 has 15 amino acids. Germline lookup yields CDR1 LNHDA and CDR2 SQIVND (reference sequence). V shed 6 bases and J shed 5 bases, with 17 bases lying between them. The CDR3 here is CASRILAGVDQPQHF. In DNA, the CDR3 is TGTGCCAGTAGAATCCTTGCTGGGGTAGATCAGCCCCAGCATTTT.

The chain couples TRBV27 to TRBJ2-1, with D possibly matching TRBD2 (5 bases). The V and J ends lost 3 bases and 7 bases respectively, with 13 bases between them. From germline, CDR1 is MNHEY and CDR2 SMNVEV (reference sequence). The CDR3 is 14 residues long. CDR3 in DNA: TGTGCCAGCAGTTTGTGGACCCGGGGAAATGAGCAGTTCTTC. Translating it yields CASSLWTRGNEQFF.

This clone has only one observation. This chain uses TRBV20-1 with TRBJ2-4, with D possibly TRBD1 on 6 matching bases. V dropped 6 bases and J dropped 15 bases, with 18 bases sitting between them. The germline CDR1 and CDR2 sequences are DFQATT and SNEGSKA (reference sequence). This CDR3 region has 11 residues. CDR3 sequence: CSASLEGVLYF. DNA of the CDR3: TGCAGTGCGTCCCTCGAGGGGGTGTTGTACTTC.

The chain joins TRBV29-1 to TRBJ2-5; the match to TRBD1 covers 8 bases. The CDR3 runs 13 residues. The junction had 7 bases not matched to a gene; V was cut back by 7 bases and J by 3 bases. Germline-derived CDR1 and CDR2 are SQVTM and ANQGSEA. CDR3 in DNA: TGCAGCGCGGACAGGGTCGTTAAAGAGACCCAGTACTTC. Its translation is CSADRVVKETQYF.

This clone was counted once. In DNA form, the CDR3 reads TGTGCCAGCAGCTACATGACAGGCGTTTGGAATGAGCAGTTCTTC. Protein sequence: CASSYMTGVWNEQFF. The J gene is TRBJ2-1, the V gene TRBV9; perhaps TRBD1 as D (6 bases). Trimming cost V 4 bases and J 7 bases, with 18 bases left between them. CDR1 and CDR2 (germline): SGDLS, YYNGEE. The CDR3 contains 15 residues. The full variable domain, rest sourced from reference TRBV9 and TRBJ2-1, is DSGVTQTPKHLITATGQRVTLRCSPRSGDLSVYWYQQSLDQGLQFLIQYYNGEERAKGNILERFSAQQFPDLHSELNLSSLELGDSALYFCASSYMTGVWNEQFFGPGTRLTVL.

The gene calls are TRBV11-2 and TRBJ2-3, with a tentative D call TRBD2 (6 bases). Germline V gives CDR1 SGHAT, CDR2 FQNNGV. V was shortened by 5 bases and J by 4 bases, with 16 bases between the two germline ends. This CDR3 has 15 residues. The CDR3 loop is CASSLNTGLADTQYF. CDR3 nucleotide sequence: TGTGCCAGCAGCCTGAATACGGGACTCGCAGATACGCAGTATTTT.

V usage is TRBV7-3 and J usage is TRBJ1-1, with 7 bases that match TRBD1. The CDR3 length is 13 residues. With 4 bases clipped from V and 6 bases from J, the junction kept 5 bases outside the gene matches. Germline loops: CDR1 SGHTA, CDR2 FQGTGA. CDR3 residues: CASSYDRDSEAFF. CDR3 DNA sequence: TGTGCCAGCAGCTATGACAGGGACTCTGAAGCTTTCTTT.

The chain links TRBV9 to TRBJ2-2; D is unresolved. This CDR3 region has 14 residues. Trimming removed 0 bases at V and 1 base at J, with 4 bases between. Germline V gives CDR1 SGDLS, CDR2 YYNGEE. The CDR3 here is CASSVDGNTGELFF. As DNA, the CDR3 is TGTGCCAGCAGCGTAGATGGGAACACCGGGGAGCTGTTTTTT.

A note on this clone: Other DNA sequences in this specimen translate into the identical CDR3. V usage is TRBV7-2 and J usage is TRBJ2-3; a possible D gene is TRBD1 (6 bases). This CDR3 spans 15 amino acids. The germline CDR1 and CDR2 sequences are SGHTA and FQGNSA. V was shortened by 1 base and J by 2 bases, with 10 bases between the two germline ends. The DNA of the CDR3 is TGTGCCAGCAGCTTAGTCCAGGGGTCCACAGATACGCAGTATTTT. Its protein product is CASSLVQGSTDTQYF.